Sequencing of this T cell receptor (beta chain) was carried out in a study of cytomegalovirus exposure and HLA in healthy donors (dated by TCRdb to about 2017). Concerning the study at large: An earlier analysis of some 550 of the donors reported about 250 Gb of sequence data and more than 90 million unique TCR beta sequences from 190 million or so T cells. An early release covering about 600 HLA-typed donors comprised 300 to 350 gigabases of sequencing data and tens of millions of unique TCR sequences. Among the roughly 400 genotyped donors, around 81% belonged to the genetic ancestry cluster associated with self-reported Caucasian donors. The study was designed to test whether signatures of past pathogen exposure could be identified by cataloging public T cell receptors. The T cell repertoires of several hundred subjects were profiled by immunosequencing and related to cytomegalovirus serostatus. A separate validation cohort of about 110 different subjects was used in addition to the roughly 720-subject first cohort. The study combined high-throughput TCR immunosequencing, statistical association of individual TCRs with disease status, and machine learning to predict cytomegalovirus infection status. In a later analysis, previously published TCR beta repertoires from several hundred donors were re-analyzed and high-resolution HLA genotyping was added so that TCR occurrence patterns could be studied. Rather than drawing on any new phenotypic data, the later analysis identified candidate immune exposures from TCR beta sequences and the way those sequences occurred across donors. In an earlier analysis of about 590 of the donors, high-throughput TCR beta sequencing was used to judge whether each TCR beta V gene segment behaved as functional or pseudogenic. Alongside the repertoire data, information on donor age, sex, ethnicity and CMV serostatus was compiled. In a later genetic analysis, genome-wide SNP genotypes for about 65% of the roughly 700 donors were used, and that subset was treated as a discovery cohort. All discovery cohort repertoires had been generated using a single sequencing platform. HLA typing covered class I and class II loci at four-digit resolution. Typing coverage differed by locus: A, B, C, DRB1 and DQB1 were typed in roughly 629-630 donors, DQA1 in about 560, DPA1 in some 610, and DPB1 in 400 to 480. About five DR-DQ haplotypes were treated as single units for association and clustering because of strong linkage in the cohort. On average, approximately 250,000 unique TCR beta nucleotide sequences were sequenced per donor among some 420 genotyped donors of the cohort, with roughly 18% of those sequences being non-productive. The study at large found these results: Sequencing depth was assumed to be roughly uniform across donors in the presence/absence analyses, though that assumption may not hold. V-gene and J-gene trimming of TCR beta chains was associated with a missense DCLRE1C variant in a later genetic analysis, and the association was replicated in an independent cohort. Immune exposure information for the cohort was limited to CMV serostatus. A total of around 150 TCR beta chains were listed by the study as associated with cytomegalovirus. In a later analysis, the rate of TCR association differed among HLA loci, with DRB1 alleles having the most associated TCRs and HLA-C alleles having the fewest. The 87-base-pair reads could not distinguish some IMGT-functional V segments, including TRBV6-2 and TRBV6-3, so those segments were excluded. In a later analysis, most CMV-associated TCR beta chains were found to appear HLA-restricted, with HLA associations seemingly driven largely by CMV exposure. This cohort had only TCR beta chains sequenced, and the lack of alpha or paired-chain data limited which features could be detected. In an earlier analysis of 587 of the donors, most TCR beta V segments appeared in productive rearrangements about 90% or about 30% of the time, broadly matching IMGT annotations. A further reported finding was that TCR beta sequences accurately predicted the HLA-A and HLA-B alleles for most subjects in the first cohort. A cluster of highly shared sequence variants was judged likely to represent a technical artifact of the sequencing pipeline. A later analysis reported that several top co-occurrence clusters appeared linked to parvovirus B19, influenza, CMV and Epstein-Barr virus. The earlier analysis of almost 600 of the donors excluded roughly 16 rarely observed V segments, including chromosome 9 orphons, because counts were too low. In a later analysis, HLA-associated TCR beta chains were found to be more clonally expanded and to have lower generation probabilities than equally common non-associated chains. Correlated functional status among segregating V segments might reflect linkage disequilibrium, but an unknown experimental factor could not be ruled out. In vitro tests confirmed that a few of the cytomegalovirus-associated TCR beta chains recognize cytomegalovirus antigens. Strong co-occurrence of HLA alleles, especially DR and DQ, made assigning TCR associations to individual alleles difficult. The authors suggested that the approach could potentially be extended to other disease states and immunological phenotypes. Most TCR sequences were seen in very few donors, while some public TCRs were found in many individuals. The classifier was reported to diagnose cytomegalovirus status with high specificity and sensitivity in both the original cohort and the validation cohort. According to a later genetic analysis, donors in an Asian-associated ancestry cluster had fewer N-insertions in productive TCRs than the approximately 670-donor mean. A later analysis associated some 17,000 TCR beta sequences with specific HLA alleles at a false discovery rate of 0.05. Because some donors lacked HLA typing at each locus, the association tests relied only on the typed subset.

Based on the germline V gene, the CDR1 and CDR2 sequences are MDHEN and SYDVKM. The cysteine opens and the phenylalanine closes a CDR3 of 14 amino acids. The CDR3 DNA has 42 bases and is translated from base 1. From V the trimming removes 5 bases and from J it removes 4 bases, while the gene matches leave 7 bases of the junction unaccounted for. About this clone itself: What this receptor recognizes is not known. Per-nucleotide qualities are absent, and no much larger clonotype sits a single base away.

Libraries were constructed by the immunoSEQ multiplex PCR assay. For the multiplex PCR, a mixture combining 60 forward primers for TCR Vbeta segments and 13 reverse primers for TCR Jbeta segments was used. A multiplex PCR assay on genomic DNA amplified the CDR3 region of rearranged TCR beta genes. On the Illumina HiSeq System, the amplified TCR beta libraries were sequenced as 87-base-pair reads. The paper's data handling went like this. Across the roughly 670 repertoires, a later analysis counted 60 million to 90 million unique TCR beta chains, about 10 million of which were shared by at least two donors. A nearest-neighbor algorithm error-corrected the raw reads and collapsed the reads into unique sequences, merging closely related sequences to remove PCR and sequencing errors. Alignment of CDR3 sequences to IMGT reference sequences was used to assign V, D and J gene segments. For a sequence to be retained, a match of at least six nucleotides was required to both a V gene segment and a J gene segment. Rearrangements were called productive when the CDR3 lacked stop codons and stayed in frame with V and J; all others were non-productive. Following IMGT convention, CDR3 was defined as the stretch from the second conserved V-encoded cysteine up to the conserved J-encoded phenylalanine. The earlier analysis of more than 450 of the donors excluded sequences that lacked an unambiguous match to a single V gene segment. In an earlier analysis of a few hundred of the donors, V segments were called functional above 56.7% productive rearrangements and were called segregating when the between-donor standard deviation exceeded 5%. A statistical classification framework was built to diagnose cytomegalovirus status from the catalog of TCR beta chain sequences. A later analysis assigned V and J genes by comparing TCR nucleotide sequences with IMGT/GENE-DB human TR gene sequences. In a later analysis, CDR3 sequences and most-parsimonious VDJ recombination scenarios were assigned using the TCRdist pipeline. In a later analysis, each TCR beta chain was defined by its CDR3 amino acid sequence together with its V-gene family, and reads lacking a unique V-gene family were excluded. To address suspected cross-contamination and a sequencing artifact, a later analysis removed some 620 highly shared, low-generation-probability nucleotide sequences. In a later analysis, a clonal expansion index was calculated for each public chain from normalized within-repertoire ranks of inferred template counts. A later analysis computed generation probabilities with a VDJ recombination model fitted to out-of-frame rearrangements, and checked the results against IGoR. Hypergeometric tests were used in a later analysis to score TCR-TCR, TCR-HLA and TCR-CMV co-occurrence, with a repertoire-size bias correction applied to the TCR pairs. False discovery rates were estimated in a later analysis by permuting HLA or CMV assignments 20 times. In a later analysis, co-occurring TCRs were grouped using DBSCAN, with TCRdist sequence similarity added in when clustering inside HLA-allele-positive subsets. Repertoires with fewer than 30,000 or more than 120,000 public chains were left out of co-occurrence clustering, as were five repertoires with anomalous nucleotide sharing. TCRdb provides this immuneACCESS table in a form limited to in-frame rearrangements. Some clones are lacking; in checked studies, under half of them reflect an unresolved V gene, and why the rest are absent is not known. Clone size and V and J calls were adopted from that table, with D and trimming inferred from the DNA. The sample records 140,000 to 150,000 clones, over 70% of which are singletons. 6.7% of the sample belongs to the ten largest clones.

In total, fewer than 750 healthy bone marrow donors made up the cohort. At the time of sampling, all cohort members were nominally healthy, though unrecorded immune exposures were likely present. The donor was CMV seropositive and belonged to the group of 250 to 350 seropositive cohort members. Every donor gave a peripheral blood sample, and the peripheral blood mononuclear cells from that sample were used for TCR beta sequencing. The Qiagen DNeasy Blood Extraction Kit was used to extract genomic DNA from the blood cell samples. The chain is encoded by TRBV28 joined to TRBJ1-1; the central 7 bases match TRBD1. Sequencing input: PBMCs. The receptor's source is a woman aged 40 to 50 in good health and CMV-seropositive. In nucleotides, the sequence is TGTGCCAGCAGTCCTGACAGGGCGGTCACTGAAGCTTTCTTT. Its amino acids are CASSPDRAVTEAFF.